This entry is about one TCR beta chain. Samples with a second dose at about 4 or about 12 weeks were pooled together. The table came from immunoSEQ multiplex PCR; TCRdb's copy has only in-frame clones and leaves some out. The sample lists 90,000 to 120,000 clones; around 92% were seen once. The CDR3 is made up of 14 amino acids. The germline V gene encodes CDR1 MDHEN and CDR2 SYDVKM. V dropped 3 bases and J dropped 1 base, with 7 bases sitting between them. The sample originates from a study of T cell responses to AZD1222 COVID-19 vaccine. The sample here was peripheral blood, taken 28 days after the second AZD1222 dose. The receptor was isolated from an adult who received the AZD1222 COVID-19 vaccine. The chain joins TRBV28 to TRBJ1-5, with a possible D match to TRBD1 (5 bases). CDR3 loop: CASSFDRSNQPQHF. The CDR3 DNA reads as TGTGCCAGCAGTTTTGACAGAAGCAATCAGCCCCAGCATTTT.